One and the same sample provided the 17 T cell receptor beta chains below, sequenced in a study of graft-versus-host responses after intestinal transplantation. Intraepithelial and lamina propria lymphocytes were freed from processed graft tissue. Clones were sequenced by immunoSEQ multiplex PCR, and TCRdb holds only the in-frame ones, with some missing. The sample has 60,000 to 75,000 clones; around 86% are singletons. The sequencing here drew on ileum tissue, taken 350 to 400 days after transplant. The receptors were sampled from a human patient who received an intestinal transplant, so some T cells may come from the graft donor.

The chain is built from TRBV6-1 and TRBJ2-3; TRBD1 aligns across 7 bases. CDR1 MNHNS and CDR2 SASEGT come from the germline V gene. This CDR3 has 15 residues. V lost 1 base and J lost 4; bases outside the gene matches: 5. The CDR3 sequence is CASSEGGGEADTQYF. Written as DNA, the CDR3 is TGTGCCAGCAGTGAAGGAGGGGGCGAGGCAGATACGCAGTATTTT.

This chain joins TRBV6-1 and TRBJ2-1; 9 nucleotides match TRBD1. The CDR3 is 15 amino acids. Germline V lookup: CDR1 MNHNS, CDR2 SASEGT. Trimming took 4 bases from V and 8 from J; bases not matched to a gene: 9. CDR3 amino acids: CASSAPGTGLDEQFF. CDR3 bases: TGTGCCAGCAGTGCACCTGGGACAGGGCTGGATGAGCAGTTCTTC.

This rearrangement joins TRBV5-1 to TRBJ2-7; tentative D call: TRBD2 (5 bases). V gave up 5 bases and J gave up 2 bases, with 17 bases separating them. The CDR3 is made up of 15 amino acids. Germline V lookup: CDR1 SGHRS, CDR2 YFSETQ. The CDR3 here is CASRDELGFPYEQYF. In nucleotides, the CDR3 is TGCGCCAGCAGGGACGAACTAGGGTTCCCCTACGAGCAGTACTTC.

This sequence joins TRBV9 and TRBJ2-3, with 12 bases that match TRBD1. The CDR3 length is 16 residues. V lost 2 bases, J lost 3 bases, and 4 bases stayed unmatched. Germline CDR1 is SGDLS and CDR2 is YYNGEE. CDR3 residues: CASSVGQGALTDTQYF. For the CDR3, the DNA is TGTGCCAGCAGCGTGGGACAGGGGGCGCTGACAGATACGCAGTATTTT.

In its sample, this clone was seen a few times. The V gene is TRBV9, the J gene TRBJ2-7; 10 bases match TRBD1. Germline assignment: CDR1 SGDLS and CDR2 YYNGEE. The CDR3 contains 14 residues. The trim removed 4 bases at V and 2 bases at J, leaving 3 bases unmatched. DNA for the CDR3: TGTGCCAGCAGCACAGGACAGGGGGCCTACGAGCAGTACTTC. It encodes CASSTGQGAYEQYF. The full variable domain, in which reference TRBV9 and TRBJ2-7 provide the parts outside the CDR3, is DSGVTQTPKHLITATGQRVTLRCSPRSGDLSVYWYQQSLDQGLQFLIQYYNGEERAKGNILERFSAQQFPDLHSELNLSSLELGDSALYFCASSTGQGAYEQYFGPGTRLTVT.

This chain connects TRBV5-4 to TRBJ2-3; 10 bases fit TRBD2. This CDR3 spans 15 amino acids. The V segment lost 3 bases and the J segment 3 bases; nucleotides outside the gene matches: 4. Germline V gene lookup returns CDR1 SGHNT and CDR2 YYREEE (reference sequence). This CDR3 is CASSYDSGRTDTQYF. CDR3 nucleotide sequence: TGTGCCAGCAGCTATGATAGCGGGAGGACAGATACGCAGTATTTT.

The rearrangement uses TRBV5-3 and TRBJ2-7; no definite D call. TRBV5-3 is known as an ORF, though its function is uncertain. Trimming cost V 0 bases and J 0 bases, with 10 bases left between them. The CDR3 extends over 15 amino acids. CDR3 sequence (DNA): TGTGCCAGAAGCTTGGTGGGCAGCAGCTCCTACGAGCAGTACTTC. It specifies CARSLVGSSSYEQYF.

The chain recombines TRBV6-1 with TRBJ1-1; D call uncertain. Germline lookup yields CDR1 MNHNS and CDR2 SASEGT. The germline V and J ends were trimmed by 5 bases and 1 base, with 8 bases remaining between them. This CDR3 is 13 amino acids long. CDR3: CASSSHRNTEAFF. The CDR3 DNA reads TGTGCCAGCAGTTCCCACAGGAACACTGAAGCTTTCTTT.

The rearrangement uses TRBV5-1 and TRBJ2-3; 8 bases agree with TRBD2. V lost 2 bases, J lost 2 bases, and 1 base stayed unmatched. CDR3 length equals 14 residues. Germline V gene sequence: CDR1 SGHRS, CDR2 YFSETQ. The CDR3 DNA follows: TGCGCCAGCAGCTTACTAGCGGACACAGATACGCAGTATTTT. It codes for CASSLLADTDTQYF. The full variable domain, rest sourced from reference TRBV5-1 and TRBJ2-3, is KAGVTQTPRYLIKTRGQQVTLSCSPISGHRSVSWYQQTPGQGLQFLFEYFSETQRNKGNFPGRFSGRQFSNSRSEMNVSTLELGDSALYLCASSLLADTDTQYFGPGTRLTVL.

The rearrangement links TRBV7-6 to TRBJ2-7; 9 bases map to TRBD2. CDR1 and CDR2 (germline): SGHVS, FNYEAQ. This CDR3 region has 13 residues. The V and J ends lost 5 bases and 2 bases, in that order; junction bases with no gene match: 1. In DNA form, the CDR3 reads TGTGCCAGCAGCCAGCGGGAGGCCTACGAGCAGTACTTC. Translating it yields CASSQREAYEQYF. Using reference TRBV7-6 and TRBJ2-7 for the parts outside the CDR3, the full variable domain is GAGVSQSPRYKVTKRGQDVALRCDPISGHVSLYWYRQALGQGPEFLTYFNYEAQQDKSGLPNDRFSAERPEGSISTLTIQRTEQRDSAMYRCASSQREAYEQYFGPGTRLTVT.

This clone has just one count. The chain links TRBV15 to TRBJ2-5; D is perhaps TRBD1 (6 bases). This CDR3 has 13 amino acids. Germline V gene lookup returns CDR1 LNHNV and CDR2 YYDKDF (reference sequence). With 5 bases removed from V and 3 bases from J, the gap between germline ends came to 10 bases. The CDR3 sequence: CATSRRGEETQYF. The DNA for the CDR3 is TGTGCCACCAGCCGCAGGGGAGAAGAGACCCAGTACTTC.

This clone has a single count. The V gene is TRBV5-1, the J gene TRBJ1-5, with unresolved D. Trimming removed 0 bases from V and 4 bases from J, with 5 bases in between. The germline V gene has CDR1 SGHRS and CDR2 YFSETQ. This CDR3 has 13 amino acids. CDR3 residues: CASSLVQNQPQHF. The CDR3 bases are TGCGCCAGCAGCTTGGTACAAAATCAGCCCCAGCATTTT.

The chain joins TRBV6-6 to TRBJ2-7; D possibly corresponds to TRBD2 (6 bases). The CDR3 has 15 residues. Trimming took 0 bases from V and 3 from J, leaving 12 bases between them. Per the germline V gene, CDR1 is MNHNY and CDR2 is SVGAGI (reference sequence). The CDR3 DNA is TGTGCCAGCAGTTACTCGCGAGCGGGTAACTACGAGCAGTACTTC. This translates into CASSYSRAGNYEQYF.

The rearrangement uses TRBV25-1 and TRBJ2-5; D is uncertain. V was trimmed by 5 bases and J by 2 bases, leaving 12 bases between them. This CDR3 region has 14 residues. The germline CDR1 and CDR2 sequences are MGHDK and SYGVNS. The CDR3 here is CASSPWTDQETQYF. The CDR3 region has the DNA TGTGCCAGCAGTCCTTGGACCGATCAAGAGACCCAGTACTTC. Full variable domain (remainder filled in from reference TRBV25-1 and TRBJ2-5): EADIYQTPRYLVIGTGKKITLECSQTMGHDKMYWYQQDPGMELHLIHYSYGVNSTEKGDLSSESTVSRIRTEHFPLTLESARPSHTSQYLCASSPWTDQETQYFGPGTRLLVL.

The CDR3 sequence: CASSQSGPYPSSSYEQYF. Written as DNA, the CDR3 is TGCGCCAGCAGTCAATCGGGCCCTTACCCCTCTAGCTCCTACGAGCAGTACTTC. The chain combines TRBV23-1 with TRBJ2-7; no clear D gene. TRBV23-1 is classed as an ORF, of uncertain function. This CDR3 contains 18 residues. Trimming removed 0 bases from V and 0 bases from J, with 18 bases in between.

The chain links TRBV19 to TRBJ1-3; D perhaps matches TRBD1 (5 bases). From germline, CDR1 is LNHDA and CDR2 SQIVND (reference sequence). The CDR3 is 14 residues long. V lost 7 bases, J lost 4 bases, and 14 bases lay in between. CDR3 coding DNA: TGTGCCAGTACCCCCGACAGAGTGGGAAACACCATATATTTT. It codes for CASTPDRVGNTIYF.

The chain joins TRBV15 to TRBJ1-5; a weak D match, TRBD1 (5 bases). The germline V and J ends were trimmed by 3 bases and 0 bases, with 9 bases remaining between them. The germline gives CDR1 LNHNV, CDR2 YYDKDF (reference sequence). The CDR3 is 15 amino acids. The CDR3 spells CATSRRGHSNQPQHF. CDR3 sequence (DNA): TGTGCCACCAGCAGGCGGGGCCATAGCAATCAGCCCCAGCATTTT.